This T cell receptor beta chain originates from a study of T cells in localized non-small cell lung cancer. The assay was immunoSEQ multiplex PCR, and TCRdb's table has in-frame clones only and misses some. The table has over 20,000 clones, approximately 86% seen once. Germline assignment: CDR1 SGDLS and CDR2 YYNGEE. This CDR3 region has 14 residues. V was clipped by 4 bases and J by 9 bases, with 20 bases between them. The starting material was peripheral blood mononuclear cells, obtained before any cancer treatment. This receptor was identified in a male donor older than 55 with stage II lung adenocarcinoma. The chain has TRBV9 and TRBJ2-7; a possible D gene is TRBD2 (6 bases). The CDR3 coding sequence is TGTGCCAGCAGCTCCTCGGGAGATCCAGGAAGGCAGTACTTC. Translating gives CASSSSGDPGRQYF.